These 21 T cell receptor beta chains were all obtained from the same sample, sequenced in a study of cytomegalovirus exposure and HLA in healthy donors. The assay was immunoSEQ multiplex PCR, and TCRdb's table has in-frame clones only and misses some. Of fewer than 200,000 clones in the sample, approximately 86% were seen once. The sequenced sample consisted of PBMCs. The receptor source for this set is a man aged 25 to 45 in good health and CMV-seropositive.

The CDR3 DNA sequence: TGTGCCAGCCGGGCGGCTAGCGGGTACGGAGGCTACGAGCAGTACTTC. Protein product: CASRAASGYGGYEQYF. The J gene is TRBJ2-7, the V gene TRBV28, with TRBD2 matching over 8 bases. Germline V lookup: CDR1 MDHEN, CDR2 SYDVKM. This CDR3 comprises 16 residues. V dropped 8 bases and J dropped 3; count of bases not matched to a gene: 15.

J is TRBJ2-5 and V is TRBV6-6; possibly TRBD1 for D (6 bases). Germline V gene data show CDR1 as MNHNY and CDR2 as SVGAGI (reference sequence). Trimming cost V 9 bases and J 4 bases, with 12 bases left between them. This CDR3 has 12 residues. As DNA, the CDR3 is TGTGCCAGTATGGGGGCTGGAGAGACCCAGTACTTC. As protein: CASMGAGETQYF.

The chain carries TRBV9 and TRBJ2-7, with a tentative D call TRBD1 (6 bases). Trimming took off 4 bases at V and 4 bases at J, with 15 bases between the two ends. CDR1 and CDR2 from the germline V gene are SGDLS and YYNGEE. There are 14 residues in the CDR3. The CDR3 sequence is CASSPKRGYYEQYF. CDR3 nucleotide sequence: TGTGCCAGCAGCCCAAAGAGGGGGTATTACGAGCAGTACTTC. Combining the CDR3 with reference TRBV9 and TRBJ2-7 gives the whole variable domain DSGVTQTPKHLITATGQRVTLRCSPRSGDLSVYWYQQSLDQGLQFLIQYYNGEERAKGNILERFSAQQFPDLHSELNLSSLELGDSALYFCASSPKRGYYEQYFGPGTRLTVT.

This chain connects TRBV2 to TRBJ2-2; 7 bases are shared with TRBD2. Germline V gene lookup returns CDR1 SNHLY and CDR2 FYNNEI. This CDR3 is 14 amino acids long. The ends lost 8 bases at V and 8 bases at J; junction bases unmatched: 11. This CDR3 is CASGREAGTGELFF. CDR3 nucleotides: TGTGCCAGCGGACGGGAGGCCGGGACTGGGGAGCTGTTTTTT.

The chain has TRBV6-5 and TRBJ1-4, with D unresolved. Germline CDR1 reads MNHEY; CDR2 reads SVGAGI. This CDR3 is 13 amino acids long. The V gene lost 2 bases and the J gene lost 0 bases, with 1 base spanning the gap. The CDR3 protein is CASSYATNEKLFF. For the CDR3, the DNA is TGTGCCAGCAGTTACGCAACTAATGAAAAACTGTTTTTT.

The V call is TRBV4-1, the J call TRBJ2-2; D remains unclear. The germline V gene encodes CDR1 MGHRA and CDR2 YSYEKL. V lost 2 bases, J lost 2 bases, and 18 bases lay in between. The length of the CDR3 is 18 residues. The CDR3 nucleotides read TGCGCCAGCAGCCAACGCGTTGTTCGGGTCAGAAACACCGGGGAGCTGTTTTTT. Its translation: CASSQRVVRVRNTGELFF.

The chain joins TRBV6-5 to TRBJ2-3, with D perhaps being TRBD1 or TRBD2 (5 bases each). Germline V gives CDR1 MNHEY, CDR2 SVGAGI. V lost 0 bases, J lost 2 bases, and 12 bases lay in between. CDR3 length: 16 amino acids. CDR3 sequence reads: CASSYSGATVTDTQYF. CDR3 bases: TGTGCCAGCAGTTACTCCGGGGCGACCGTCACAGATACGCAGTATTTT.

The rearrangement links TRBV30 to TRBJ1-3; D gene unclear. The CDR3 extends over 13 amino acids. Trimming removed 0 bases from V and 0 bases from J, with 3 bases in between. Germline V gives CDR1 GTSNPN, CDR2 SVGIG (reference sequence). The CDR3 nucleotides are TGTGCCTGGAGTGTCAGCTCTGGAAACACCATATATTTT. Residues: CAWSVSSGNTIYF.

The chain couples TRBV30 to TRBJ2-5; the D gene is possibly TRBD2 (6 bases). The CDR3 contains 15 residues. Germline CDR1 GTSNPN, CDR2 SVGIG (reference sequence). The ends were cut back, 0 bases at V and 2 bases at J, with 13 bases in the middle. This CDR3 reads CAWSVGGSPQETQYF. The DNA for the CDR3 is TGTGCCTGGAGTGTCGGGGGATCTCCACAAGAGACCCAGTACTTC.

The chain recombines TRBV5-6 with TRBJ2-1; no definite D call. The CDR3 has 11 residues. Trimming removed 2 bases at V and 8 bases at J, with 5 bases between. Germline V gene sequence: CDR1 SGHDT, CDR2 YYEEEE. The CDR3 sequence is CASSFGDEQFF. CDR3 in DNA: TGTGCCAGCAGCTTTGGAGATGAGCAGTTCTTC. Using reference TRBV5-6 and TRBJ2-1 for the parts outside the CDR3, the full variable domain is DAGVTQSPTHLIKTRGQQVTLRCSPKSGHDTVSWYQQALGQGPQFIFQYYEEEERQRGNFPDRFSGHQFPNYSSELNVNALLLGDSALYLCASSFGDEQFFGPGTRLTVL.

As DNA, the CDR3 is TGTGCCAGCAGTGTTGGGACCATGAACACTGAAGCTTTCTTT. Amino acid sequence: CASSVGTMNTEAFF. This chain connects TRBV6-1 to TRBJ1-1, with D tentatively TRBD1 (5 bases). The V end lost 4 bases, the J end lost 0 bases, and 9 bases lay between the germline ends. This CDR3 is 14 amino acids long. Germline V gives CDR1 MNHNS, CDR2 SASEGT.

The CDR3 loop is CASSEDSWDYEQYF. The CDR3, as DNA: TGTGCCAGCAGCGAGGACTCGTGGGACTACGAGCAGTACTTC. This sequence joins TRBV28 and TRBJ2-7; D is possibly TRBD2 (5 bases). CDR3 length: 14 residues. The V end lost 6 bases, the J end lost 3 bases, and 15 bases lay between the germline ends. Germline V gives CDR1 MDHEN, CDR2 SYDVKM.

The table lists this clone with a count of one. This rearrangement joins TRBV4-3 to TRBJ1-2; no clear D gene. The CDR3 loop spans 14 amino acids. Germline CDR1 reads LGHNA; CDR2 reads YSLEER. Trimming pared 3 bases from V and 3 bases from J, leaving 11 bases between. CDR3 DNA: TGCGCCAGCAGCCAGGGCTCAGGATACTATGGCTACACCTTC. It is translated as CASSQGSGYYGYTF.

The CDR3 coding sequence is TGTGCCAGCAGCTCCAGGGAATCGAATTCACCCCTCCACTTT. Translation gives CASSSRESNSPLHF. The gene calls are TRBV13 and TRBJ1-6, with a tentative D call TRBD1 (5 bases). The CDR3 sequence is 14 residues long. The V end lost 4 bases, the J end lost 7 bases, and 11 bases lay between the germline ends. Germline assignment: CDR1 PRHDT and CDR2 FYEKMQ (reference sequence).

There are a few counts of this clone. This sequence joins TRBV4-1 and TRBJ2-7, with 11 bases identical to TRBD1. V lost 4 bases, J lost 6 bases, and 8 bases stayed unmatched. Germline V gene lookup returns CDR1 MGHRA and CDR2 YSYEKL. The CDR3 consists of 15 residues. The DNA of the CDR3 is TGCGCCAGCAGCCGACTCTTGGACAGGGGGCCCGAGCAGTACTTC. This sequence encodes CASSRLLDRGPEQYF.

The rearrangement uses TRBV2 and TRBJ1-1; D is unclear. V was trimmed by 6 bases and J by 4 bases, leaving 15 bases between them. CDR1 is SNHLY and CDR2 is FYNNEI in the germline V gene. The CDR3 is 14 residues long. The DNA of the CDR3 is TGTGCCAGCAGGGCCACCGGCACGTTCACTGAAGCTTTCTTT. Translating gives CASRATGTFTEAFF.

The chain carries TRBV28 and TRBJ2-1; D ambiguous. V was shortened by 5 bases and J by 10 bases, with 21 bases between the two germline ends. This CDR3 comprises 15 residues. Germline CDR1 MDHEN, CDR2 SYDVKM. The CDR3 reads CASSATDGGVEEQFF. As DNA, the CDR3 is TGTGCCAGCAGTGCCACTGACGGTGGGGTCGAAGAGCAGTTCTTC.

Only one count was recorded for this clone. V usage is TRBV7-3 and J usage is TRBJ1-1; no reliable D call. Germline V lookup: CDR1 SGHTA, CDR2 FQGTGA. CDR3 length equals 13 residues. Trimming shortened V by 4 bases and J by 6 bases, and 12 bases separated the two germline ends. CDR3 sequence: CASSSDMVPEAFF. For the CDR3, the DNA is TGTGCCAGCAGCTCAGACATGGTGCCTGAAGCTTTCTTT. The whole variable domain, remainder taken from reference TRBV7-3 and TRBJ1-1, is GAGVSQTPSNKVTEKGKYVELRCDPISGHTALYWYRQSLGQGPEFLIYFQGTGAADDSGLPNDRFFAVRPEGSVSTLKIQRTERGDSAVYLCASSSDMVPEAFFGQGTRLTVV.

This rearrangement joins TRBV7-7 to TRBJ2-2; TRBD1 matches at 11 bases. After removal of 4 bases from V and 6 bases from J, the junction contained 7 bases not matched to a gene. Germline V gene lookup returns CDR1 SSHAT and CDR2 FNYEAQ (reference sequence). The CDR3 length is 16 residues. Here the CDR3 reads CASSYSGTGGSGELFF. Here the CDR3 DNA reads TGTGCCAGCAGCTATTCCGGGACAGGGGGTTCCGGGGAGCTGTTTTTT.

With regard to this clone: Additional DNA sequences in this sample encode the identical CDR3. J is TRBJ2-7 and V is TRBV19, with TRBD1 matching over 11 bases. With V trimmed by 5 bases and J by 3 bases, 3 bases remained unmatched. CDR3 size: 14 residues. The V gene's germline CDR1 is LNHDA and CDR2 SQIVND (reference sequence). This CDR3 is CASSAGTGGYEQYF. The CDR3 DNA is TGTGCCAGTAGTGCCGGGACAGGGGGCTACGAGCAGTACTTC.

V is TRBV20-1 and J is TRBJ2-3, with unresolved D. In germline, CDR1 is DFQATT, CDR2 SNEGSKA (reference sequence). The CDR3 has 11 amino acids. Deletions cut 2 bases from V and 6 bases from J, with 6 bases between. The CDR3 DNA sequence: TGCAGTGCTAGAAAGTGGGATACGCAGTATTTT. As protein: CSARKWDTQYF.